This T cell receptor beta chain was sequenced during a study of early T cells in non-severe SARS-CoV-2 infection. Findings and limits, study-wide: Anti-spike CD8 responses were favored in VDJdb matching, and private and CD4 specificities were missed.

By share, this clonotype counts as medium-sized. As yet, its antigen is unknown. Individual cDNA molecules were tagged with unique molecular identifiers, the study reported. TCRdb reanalysed the 5' RACE reads using MiXCR and keeps one entry per CDR3 protein. Of some 29,000 distinct CDR3 sequences listed, roughly 4.7% are singletons. Germline V CDR1 and CDR2: MDHEN, SYDVKM. Trimming left V 1 base short and J 5 bases short, with 12 bases between. CDR3 length: 14 amino acids. The chain recombines TRBV28 with TRBJ2-7, with D hard to call. The sequenced sample consisted of whole blood. The sequence was obtained from an adult who was a healthcare worker with PCR-confirmed SARS-CoV-2 infection or an uninfected control (not recorded which). The CDR3 bases are TGTGCCAGCAGTTTATCTGCCGTTTTCCACGAGCAGTACTTC. This sequence encodes CASSLSAVFHEQYF.